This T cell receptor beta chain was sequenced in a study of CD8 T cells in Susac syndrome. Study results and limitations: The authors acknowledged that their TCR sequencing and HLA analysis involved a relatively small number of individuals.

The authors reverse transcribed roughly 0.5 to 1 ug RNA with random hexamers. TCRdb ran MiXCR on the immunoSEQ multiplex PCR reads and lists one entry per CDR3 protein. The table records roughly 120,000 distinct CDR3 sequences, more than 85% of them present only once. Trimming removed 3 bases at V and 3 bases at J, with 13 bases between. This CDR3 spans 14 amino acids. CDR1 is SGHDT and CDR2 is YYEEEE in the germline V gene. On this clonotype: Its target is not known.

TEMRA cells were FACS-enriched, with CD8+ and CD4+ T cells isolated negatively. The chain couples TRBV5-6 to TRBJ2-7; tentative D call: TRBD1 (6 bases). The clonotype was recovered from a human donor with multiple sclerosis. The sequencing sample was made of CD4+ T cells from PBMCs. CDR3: CASSSGQGRYEQYF. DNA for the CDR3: TGTGCCAGCAGCTCGGGTCAGGGGCGCTACGAGCAGTACTTC. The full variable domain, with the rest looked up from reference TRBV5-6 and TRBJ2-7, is DAGVTQSPTHLIKTRGQQVTLRCSPKSGHDTVSWYQQALGQGPQFIFQYYEEEERQRGNFPDRFSGHQFPNYSSELNVNALLLGDSALYLCASSSGQGRYEQYFGPGTRLTVT.